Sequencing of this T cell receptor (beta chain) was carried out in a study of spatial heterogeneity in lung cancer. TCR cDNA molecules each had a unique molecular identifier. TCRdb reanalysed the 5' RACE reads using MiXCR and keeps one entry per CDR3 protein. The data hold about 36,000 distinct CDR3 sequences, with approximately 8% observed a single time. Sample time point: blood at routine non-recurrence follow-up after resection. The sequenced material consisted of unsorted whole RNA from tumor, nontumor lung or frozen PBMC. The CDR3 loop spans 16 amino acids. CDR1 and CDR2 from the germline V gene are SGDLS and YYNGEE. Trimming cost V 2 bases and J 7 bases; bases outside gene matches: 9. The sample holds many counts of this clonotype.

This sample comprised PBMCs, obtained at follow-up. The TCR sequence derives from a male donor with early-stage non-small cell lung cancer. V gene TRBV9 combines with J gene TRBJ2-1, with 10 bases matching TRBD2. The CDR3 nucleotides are TGTGCCAGCAGCGTTTTGGAGCGGGGGGGCCAAAATGAGCAGTTCTTC. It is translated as CASSVLERGGQNEQFF.